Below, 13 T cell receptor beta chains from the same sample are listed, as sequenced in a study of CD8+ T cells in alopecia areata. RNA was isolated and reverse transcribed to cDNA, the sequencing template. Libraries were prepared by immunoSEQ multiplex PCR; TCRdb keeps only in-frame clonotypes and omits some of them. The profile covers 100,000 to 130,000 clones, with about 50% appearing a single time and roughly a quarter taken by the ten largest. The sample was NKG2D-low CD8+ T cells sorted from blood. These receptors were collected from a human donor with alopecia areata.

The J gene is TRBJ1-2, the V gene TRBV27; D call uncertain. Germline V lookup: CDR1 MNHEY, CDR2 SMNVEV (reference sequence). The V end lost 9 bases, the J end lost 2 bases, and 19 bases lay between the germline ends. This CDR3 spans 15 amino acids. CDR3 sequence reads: CASSKRLPYNYGYTF. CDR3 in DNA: TGTGCCAGTTCGAAACGTCTTCCGTACAACTATGGCTACACCTTC.

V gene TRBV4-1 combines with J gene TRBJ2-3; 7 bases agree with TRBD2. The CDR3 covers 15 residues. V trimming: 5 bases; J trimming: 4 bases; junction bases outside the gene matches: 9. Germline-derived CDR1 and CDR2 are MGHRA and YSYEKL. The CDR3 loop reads CASSFGSGKADTQYF. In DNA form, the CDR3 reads TGCGCCAGCAGCTTCGGCAGCGGGAAGGCAGATACGCAGTATTTT.

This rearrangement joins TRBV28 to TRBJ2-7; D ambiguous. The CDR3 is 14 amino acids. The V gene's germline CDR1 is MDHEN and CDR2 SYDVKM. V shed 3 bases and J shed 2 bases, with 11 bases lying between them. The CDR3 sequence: CASSFNWVAYEQYF. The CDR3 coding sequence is TGTGCCAGCAGTTTCAACTGGGTGGCCTACGAGCAGTACTTC. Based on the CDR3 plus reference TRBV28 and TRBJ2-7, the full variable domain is DVKVTQSSRYLVKRTGEKVFLECVQDMDHENMFWYRQDPGLGLRLIYFSYDVKMKEKGDIPEGYSVSREKKERFSLILESASTNQTSMYLCASSFNWVAYEQYFGPGTRLTVT.

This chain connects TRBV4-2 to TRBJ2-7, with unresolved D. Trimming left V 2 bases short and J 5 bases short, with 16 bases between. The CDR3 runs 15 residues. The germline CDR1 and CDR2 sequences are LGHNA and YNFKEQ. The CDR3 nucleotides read TGTGCCAGCAGCCAAAAGCCGGGCCCGTCAGACGAGCAGTACTTC. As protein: CASSQKPGPSDEQYF.

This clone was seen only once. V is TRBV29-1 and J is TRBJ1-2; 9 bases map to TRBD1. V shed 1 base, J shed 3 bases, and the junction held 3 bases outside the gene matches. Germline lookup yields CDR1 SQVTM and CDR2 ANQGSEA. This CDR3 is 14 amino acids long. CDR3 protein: CSVEGTGEYYGYTF. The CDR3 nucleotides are TGCAGCGTTGAAGGGACAGGGGAGTACTATGGCTACACCTTC.

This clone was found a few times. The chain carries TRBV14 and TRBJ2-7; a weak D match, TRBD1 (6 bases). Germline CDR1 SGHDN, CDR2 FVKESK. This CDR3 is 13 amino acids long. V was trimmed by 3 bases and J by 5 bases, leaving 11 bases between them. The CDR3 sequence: CASSHFPGDEQYF. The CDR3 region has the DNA TGTGCCAGCAGCCACTTCCCAGGGGACGAGCAGTACTTC.

This CDR3 reads CASSLGPSSYNEQFF. Written as DNA, the CDR3 is TGTGCCAGCAGCTTAGGGCCCAGCTCCTACAATGAGCAGTTCTTC. This chain uses TRBV7-2 with TRBJ2-1; no clear D. Trimming removed 1 base from V and 0 bases from J, with 7 bases in between. Germline values: CDR1 SGHTA, CDR2 FQGNSA. The CDR3 has 15 residues.

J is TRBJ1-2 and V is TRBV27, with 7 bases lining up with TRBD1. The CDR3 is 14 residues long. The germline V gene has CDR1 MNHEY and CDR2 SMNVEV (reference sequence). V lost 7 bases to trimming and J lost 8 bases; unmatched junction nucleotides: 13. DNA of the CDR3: TGTGCCAGCACCAAAAGACAGGGAGAATACGGCTACACCTTC. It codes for CASTKRQGEYGYTF.

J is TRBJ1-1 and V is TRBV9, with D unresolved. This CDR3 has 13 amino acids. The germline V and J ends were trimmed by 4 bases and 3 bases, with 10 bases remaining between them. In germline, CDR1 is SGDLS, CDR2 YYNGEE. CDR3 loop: CASSFRRDTEAFF. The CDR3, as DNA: TGTGCCAGCAGCTTTAGGAGGGACACTGAAGCTTTCTTT.

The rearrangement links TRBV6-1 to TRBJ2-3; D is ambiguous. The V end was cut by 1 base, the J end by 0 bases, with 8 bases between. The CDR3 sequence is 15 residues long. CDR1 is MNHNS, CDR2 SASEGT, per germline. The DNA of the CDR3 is TGTGCCAGCAGTGAAGGGACCGTGAGCACAGATACGCAGTATTTT. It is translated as CASSEGTVSTDTQYF.

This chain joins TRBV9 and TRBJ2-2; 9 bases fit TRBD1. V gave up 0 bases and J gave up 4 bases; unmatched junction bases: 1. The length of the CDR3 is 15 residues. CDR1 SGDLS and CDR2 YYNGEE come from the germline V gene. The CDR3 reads CASSVVQGATGELFF. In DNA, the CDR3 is TGTGCCAGCAGCGTAGTACAGGGGGCCACCGGGGAGCTGTTTTTT. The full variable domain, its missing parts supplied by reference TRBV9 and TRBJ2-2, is DSGVTQTPKHLITATGQRVTLRCSPRSGDLSVYWYQQSLDQGLQFLIQYYNGEERAKGNILERFSAQQFPDLHSELNLSSLELGDSALYFCASSVVQGATGELFFGEGSRLTVL.

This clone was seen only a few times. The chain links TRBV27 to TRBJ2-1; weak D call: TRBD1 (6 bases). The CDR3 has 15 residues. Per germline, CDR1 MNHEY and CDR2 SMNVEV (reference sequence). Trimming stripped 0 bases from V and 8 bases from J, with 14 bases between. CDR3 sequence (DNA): TGTGCCAGCAGTTTATCGTACGGCAGGGGATATGAGCAGTTCTTC. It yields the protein CASSLSYGRGYEQFF.

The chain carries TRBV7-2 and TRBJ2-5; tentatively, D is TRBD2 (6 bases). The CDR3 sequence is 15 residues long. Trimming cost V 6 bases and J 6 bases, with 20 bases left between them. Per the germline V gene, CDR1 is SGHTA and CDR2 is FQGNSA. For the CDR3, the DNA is TGTGCCAGCAGACATTTTACGGAGGGGTCAAAGACCCAGTACTTC. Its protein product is CASRHFTEGSKTQYF.